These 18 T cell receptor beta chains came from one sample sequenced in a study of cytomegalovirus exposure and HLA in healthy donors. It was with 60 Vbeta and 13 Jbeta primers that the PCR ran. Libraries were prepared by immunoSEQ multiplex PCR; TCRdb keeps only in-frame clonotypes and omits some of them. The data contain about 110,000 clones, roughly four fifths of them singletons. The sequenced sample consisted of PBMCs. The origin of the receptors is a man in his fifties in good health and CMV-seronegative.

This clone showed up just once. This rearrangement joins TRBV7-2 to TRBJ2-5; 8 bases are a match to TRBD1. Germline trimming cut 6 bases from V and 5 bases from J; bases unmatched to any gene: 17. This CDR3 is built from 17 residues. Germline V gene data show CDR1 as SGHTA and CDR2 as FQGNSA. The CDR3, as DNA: TGTGCCAGCAGATCACGTGGGGGGTCAGGGGGCTCGGAGACCCAGTACTTC. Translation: CASRSRGGSGGSETQYF.

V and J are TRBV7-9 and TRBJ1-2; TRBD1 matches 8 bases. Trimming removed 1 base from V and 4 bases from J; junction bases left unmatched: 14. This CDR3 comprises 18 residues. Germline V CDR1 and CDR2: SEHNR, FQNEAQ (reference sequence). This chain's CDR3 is CASSLVLRGTGVFYGYTF. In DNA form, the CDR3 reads TGTGCCAGCAGCTTAGTCCTCCGCGGGACAGGCGTTTTCTATGGCTACACCTTC.

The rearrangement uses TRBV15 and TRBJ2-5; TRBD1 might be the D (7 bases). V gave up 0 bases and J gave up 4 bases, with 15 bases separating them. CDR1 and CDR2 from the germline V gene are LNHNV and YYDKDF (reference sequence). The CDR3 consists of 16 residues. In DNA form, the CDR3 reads TGTGCCACCAGCAGAGATCAGGCAGGGGGAGGAGAGACCCAGTACTTC. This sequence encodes CATSRDQAGGGETQYF.

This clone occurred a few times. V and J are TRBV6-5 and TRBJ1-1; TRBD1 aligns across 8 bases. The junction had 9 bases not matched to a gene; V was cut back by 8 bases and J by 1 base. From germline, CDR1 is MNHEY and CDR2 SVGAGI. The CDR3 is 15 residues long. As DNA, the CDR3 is TGTGCCAGCCGACGGACAGGGATGGGGAACACTGAAGCTTTCTTT. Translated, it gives CASRRTGMGNTEAFF.

The chain's CDR3 is CASSPPRGTGAPHEQYF. CDR3 nucleotides: TGTGCCAGCAGCCCTCCACGGGGAACAGGGGCCCCCCACGAGCAGTACTTC. The V call is TRBV4-2, the J call TRBJ2-5, with TRBD1 matching over 7 bases. The J call may be mistaken, given a closer DNA end match to TRBJ2-7. In germline, CDR1 is LGHNA, CDR2 YNFKEQ. The CDR3 spans 17 residues.

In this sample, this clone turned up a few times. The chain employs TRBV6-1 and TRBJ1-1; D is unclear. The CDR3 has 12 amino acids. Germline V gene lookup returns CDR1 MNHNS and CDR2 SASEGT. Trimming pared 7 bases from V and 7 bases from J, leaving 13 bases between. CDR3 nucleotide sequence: TGTGCCAGCATGTCTGGCGGGATTGAAGCTTTCTTT. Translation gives CASMSGGIEAFF.

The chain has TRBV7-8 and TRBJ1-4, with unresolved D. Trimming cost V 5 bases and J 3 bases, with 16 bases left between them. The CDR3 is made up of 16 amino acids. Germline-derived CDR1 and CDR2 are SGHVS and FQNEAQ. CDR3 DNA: TGTGCCAGCAGCCTCCTCGTGGCATTGGCTAATGAAAAACTGTTTTTT. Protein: CASSLLVALANEKLFF. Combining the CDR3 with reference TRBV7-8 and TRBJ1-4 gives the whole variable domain GAGVSQSPRYKVAKRGQDVALRCDPISGHVSLFWYQQALGQGPEFLTYFQNEAQLDKSGLPSDRFFAERPEGSVSTLKIQRTQQEDSAVYLCASSLLVALANEKLFFGSGTQLSVL.

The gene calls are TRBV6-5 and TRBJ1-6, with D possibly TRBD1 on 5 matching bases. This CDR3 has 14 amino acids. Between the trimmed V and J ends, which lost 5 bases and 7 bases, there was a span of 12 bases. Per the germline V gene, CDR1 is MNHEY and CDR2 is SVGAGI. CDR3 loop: CASSKTEPNSPLHF. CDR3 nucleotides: TGTGCCAGCAGTAAGACAGAGCCCAATTCACCCCTCCACTTT.

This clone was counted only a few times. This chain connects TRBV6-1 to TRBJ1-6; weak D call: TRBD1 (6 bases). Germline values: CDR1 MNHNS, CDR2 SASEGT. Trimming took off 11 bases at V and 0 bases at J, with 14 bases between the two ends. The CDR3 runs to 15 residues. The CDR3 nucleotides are TGTGCCGGGGGGGGGCCTAGCTCCTATAATTCACCCCTCCACTTT. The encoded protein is CAGGGPSSYNSPLHF.

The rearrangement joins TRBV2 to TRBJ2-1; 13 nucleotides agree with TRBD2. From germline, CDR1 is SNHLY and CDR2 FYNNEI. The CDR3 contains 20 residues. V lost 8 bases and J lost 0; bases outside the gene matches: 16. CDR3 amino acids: CASHYRRTSGGPLSYNEQFF. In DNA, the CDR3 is TGTGCCAGCCACTACAGAAGGACTAGCGGGGGACCTCTCTCCTACAATGAGCAGTTCTTC. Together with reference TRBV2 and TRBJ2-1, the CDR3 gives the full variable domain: EPEVTQTPSHQVTQMGQEVILRCVPISNHLYFYWYRQILGQKVEFLVSFYNNEISEKSEIFDDQFSVERPDGSNFTLKIRSTKLEDSAMYFCASHYRRTSGGPLSYNEQFFGPGTRLTVL.

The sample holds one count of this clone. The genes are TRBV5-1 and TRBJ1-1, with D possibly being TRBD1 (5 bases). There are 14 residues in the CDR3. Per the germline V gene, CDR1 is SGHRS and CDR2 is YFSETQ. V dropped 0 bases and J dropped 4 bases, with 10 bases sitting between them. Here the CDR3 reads CASSLGGGLTEAFF. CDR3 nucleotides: TGCGCCAGCAGCTTGGGGGGGGGACTCACTGAAGCTTTCTTT.

CDR3 DNA sequence: TGTGCCAGCAGCCGTAGCGGGGAGGAGACCCAGTACTTC. Translating it yields CASSRSGEETQYF. V gene TRBV7-9 combines with J gene TRBJ2-5; TRBD2 matches 8 bases. The CDR3 length is 13 residues. CDR1 is SEHNR and CDR2 is FQNEAQ in the germline V gene (reference sequence). The J segment lost 5 bases and the V segment lost 5 bases, leaving 4 bases of the junction unmatched.

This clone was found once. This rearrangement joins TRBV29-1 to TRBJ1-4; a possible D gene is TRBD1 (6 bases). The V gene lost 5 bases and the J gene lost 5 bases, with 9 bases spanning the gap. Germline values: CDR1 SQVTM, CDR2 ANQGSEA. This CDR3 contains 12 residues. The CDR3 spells CSVKGENEKLFF. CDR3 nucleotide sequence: TGCAGCGTTAAGGGGGAAAATGAAAAACTGTTTTTT.

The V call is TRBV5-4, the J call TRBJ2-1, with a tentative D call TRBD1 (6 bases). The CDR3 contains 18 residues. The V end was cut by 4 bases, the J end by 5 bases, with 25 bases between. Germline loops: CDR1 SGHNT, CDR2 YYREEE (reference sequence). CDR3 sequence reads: CASSPQLGFPGADNEQFF. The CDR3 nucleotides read TGTGCCAGCAGCCCCCAGCTTGGGTTCCCAGGGGCTGACAATGAGCAGTTCTTC.

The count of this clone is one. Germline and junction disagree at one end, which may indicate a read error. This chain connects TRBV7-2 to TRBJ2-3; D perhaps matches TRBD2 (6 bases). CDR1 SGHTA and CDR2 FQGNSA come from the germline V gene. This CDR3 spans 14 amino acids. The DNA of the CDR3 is TGTGCCAGCAGCGTAGCGGAGATAACAGATACGCAGTATTTT. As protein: CASSVAEITDTQYF.

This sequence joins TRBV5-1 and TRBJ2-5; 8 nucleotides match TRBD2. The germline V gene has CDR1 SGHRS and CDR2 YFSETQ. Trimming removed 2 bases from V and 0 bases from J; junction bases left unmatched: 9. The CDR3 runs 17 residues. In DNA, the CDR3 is TGCGCCAGCAGCTTCAGGTTGAGCGGGGGCCACCAAGAGACCCAGTACTTC. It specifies CASSFRLSGGHQETQYF.

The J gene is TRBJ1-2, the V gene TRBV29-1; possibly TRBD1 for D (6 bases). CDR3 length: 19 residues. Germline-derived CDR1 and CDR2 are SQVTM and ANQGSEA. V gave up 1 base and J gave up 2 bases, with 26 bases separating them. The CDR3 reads CSVEALSRLRGTRNYGYTF. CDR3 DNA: TGCAGCGTTGAAGCTTTAAGCCGCCTGAGAGGGACACGAAACTATGGCTACACCTTC.

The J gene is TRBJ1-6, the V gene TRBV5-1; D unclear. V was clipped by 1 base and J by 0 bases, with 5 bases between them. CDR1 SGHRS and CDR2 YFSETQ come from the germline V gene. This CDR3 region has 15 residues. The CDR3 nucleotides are TGCGCCAGCAGCTTGTCCAACTCCTATAATTCACCCCTCCACTTT. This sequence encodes CASSLSNSYNSPLHF.